Listed here are 8 T cell receptor beta chains from one sample, sequenced in a study of shared T cell receptors in the human thymus (dated by TCRdb to about 2021). Library preparation was by the immunoSEQ multiplex PCR assay. TCRdb retrieved this table from immuneACCESS and kept in-frame rearrangements only. Not all clones are present; in checked studies, unresolved V genes account for under half, and no reason is known for the remainder. This sample has 630,000 or so clones in its table, and around 87% of those were observed once. The ten largest clones represent 0.0094% of the sample. These data were also reused for a study on human thymus T cells.

Sequencing used thymocytes. The receptors derive from a boy in the first two years of life with a congenital heart defect. Donor details come from another sample of the same person, matched by shared clones.

This clone was counted once. J is TRBJ1-6 and V is TRBV7-2, with D perhaps TRBD1 (5 bases). V was pared by 3 bases and J by 9 bases, with 24 bases between. The CDR3 loop spans 18 amino acids. CDR1 is SGHTA and CDR2 is FQGNSA in the germline V gene. CDR3 loop: CASSFPTSGGIRGSPLHF. The CDR3 DNA sequence: TGTGCCAGCAGCTTTCCAACCTCCGGGGGAATCCGAGGTTCACCCCTCCACTTT.

The V call is TRBV2, the J call TRBJ2-1, with 10 bases lining up with TRBD2. The V and J ends lost 7 bases and 10 bases, in that order; junction bases with no gene match: 22. CDR1 and CDR2 (germline): SNHLY, FYNNEI. CDR3 size: 18 residues. As DNA, the CDR3 is TGTGCCAGCATCGGGCGCCGGATACTAGCGGGGCCGGTAACCGAGCAGTTCTTC. The encoded protein is CASIGRRILAGPVTEQFF.

This chain links TRBV27 with TRBJ2-7, with TRBD2 identical over 12 bases. CDR3 length: 15 amino acids. Germline CDR1 reads MNHEY; CDR2 reads SMNVEV (reference sequence). After removal of 8 bases from V and 1 base from J, the junction contained 6 bases not matched to a gene. The CDR3 region has the DNA TGTGCCAGCGCCACTAGCGGGGGGCTGTCCTACGAGCAGTACTTC. Translation gives CASATSGGLSYEQYF.

The chain employs TRBV5-1 and TRBJ1-5; 10 nucleotides agree with TRBD1. Germline CDR1 and CDR2: SGHRS and YFSETQ. V lost 4 bases to trimming and J lost 3 bases; unmatched junction nucleotides: 13. The CDR3 totals 18 residues. As DNA, the CDR3 is TGCGCCAGCAGCAACACGCGGGACAGGGGATTCCCCAATCAGCCCCAGCATTTT. This codes for CASSNTRDRGFPNQPQHF. Complete variable domain (other parts from reference TRBV5-1 and TRBJ1-5): KAGVTQTPRYLIKTRGQQVTLSCSPISGHRSVSWYQQTPGQGLQFLFEYFSETQRNKGNFPGRFSGRQFSNSRSEMNVSTLELGDSALYLCASSNTRDRGFPNQPQHFGDGTRLSIL.

The chain uses TRBV19 and TRBJ1-5, with a weak D call TRBD1 (5 bases). Germline loops: CDR1 LNHDA, CDR2 SQIVND (reference sequence). The CDR3 has 15 residues. V shed 5 bases and J shed 2 bases, with 13 bases lying between them. CDR3 in amino acids: CASSPRVGGNQPQHF. CDR3 DNA sequence: TGTGCCAGTAGTCCCAGGGTTGGCGGCAATCAGCCCCAGCATTTT.

The rearrangement links TRBV29-1 to TRBJ2-3; 8 bases match TRBD1. The CDR3 runs 15 residues. CDR1 is SQVTM and CDR2 is ANQGSEA in the germline V gene. V shed 4 bases, J shed 4 bases, and the junction held 10 bases outside the gene matches. The CDR3, as DNA: TGCAGCGTTGCAATCGGGACAGGCAAGGCAGATACGCAGTATTTT. It codes for CSVAIGTGKADTQYF.

V usage is TRBV11-2 and J usage is TRBJ1-3; D is possibly TRBD1 (6 bases). This CDR3 region has 14 residues. Germline CDR1 reads SGHAT; CDR2 reads FQNNGV. V lost 5 bases, J lost 6 bases, and 14 bases lay in between. The DNA of the CDR3 is TGTGCCAGCAGCACCTGGACAGAACTAAACACCATATATTTT. Its protein is CASSTWTELNTIYF.

CDR3 in amino acids: CASSVETSGRPRFTDTQYF. The CDR3, as DNA: TGTGCCAGCAGCGTAGAGACTAGCGGGAGACCACGATTCACAGATACGCAGTATTTT. The chain joins TRBV9 to TRBJ2-3; 12 nucleotides align to TRBD2. V was pared by 0 bases and J by 2 bases, with 10 bases of the junction left unmatched. The CDR3 loop spans 19 amino acids. The germline gives CDR1 SGDLS, CDR2 YYNGEE.